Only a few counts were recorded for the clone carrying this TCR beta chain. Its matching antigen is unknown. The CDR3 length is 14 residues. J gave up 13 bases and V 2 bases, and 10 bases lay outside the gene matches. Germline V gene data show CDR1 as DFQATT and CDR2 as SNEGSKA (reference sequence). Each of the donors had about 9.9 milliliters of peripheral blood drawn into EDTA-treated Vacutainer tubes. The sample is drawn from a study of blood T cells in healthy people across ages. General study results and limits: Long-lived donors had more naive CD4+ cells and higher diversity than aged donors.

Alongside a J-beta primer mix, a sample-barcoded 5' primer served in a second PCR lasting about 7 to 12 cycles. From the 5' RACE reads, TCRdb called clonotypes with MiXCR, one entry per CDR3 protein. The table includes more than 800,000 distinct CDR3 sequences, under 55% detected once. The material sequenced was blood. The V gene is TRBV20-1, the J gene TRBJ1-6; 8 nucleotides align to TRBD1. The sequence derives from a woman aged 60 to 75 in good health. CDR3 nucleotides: TGCAGTGCTAGAACGGGACAGGTCGGGTCGCCCCTCCACTTT. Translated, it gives CSARTGQVGSPLHF.